The rows below give T cell receptor beta chains drawn from one sample of a study of blood T cell repertoires in COVID-19. The method was immunoSEQ multiplex PCR; TCRdb's version includes in-frame clones alone and lacks a portion of them. The sample carries 43,000 or so clones, 75% to 90% recorded once. Material: peripheral blood. These receptors all stem from a man between 60 and 75 years old with active COVID-19. CDR3s include the opening cysteine and the closing phenylalanine or tryptophan. Each record gives: V gene, D gene, J gene, clone size, CDR3 protein, CDR3 DNA. D genes are given only for firm matches. Clone size is stated in some rows and not others, as once, few, many or a class when expanded.

>TRBV3-1/TRBV3-2|.|TRBJ2-7|.
CASSRRTENYEQYF
TGTGCCAGCAGCCGCAGGACAGAGAACTACGAGCAGTACTTC
>TRBV25-1|TRBD2|TRBJ2-5|.
CASSEYRIAGGQETQYF
TGTGCCAGCAGTGAATATAGGATAGCGGGAGGCCAAGAGACCCAGTACTTC
>TRBV7-2|TRBD1|TRBJ1-1|.
CASSVQGGKTEAFF
TGTGCCAGCAGTGTGCAGGGGGGAAAGACTGAAGCTTTCTTT
>TRBV7-9|.|TRBJ1-1|.
CASSLGRTEAFF
TGTGCCAGCAGCTTAGGGAGGACTGAAGCTTTCTTT
>TRBV14|.|TRBJ2-1|.
CASSPNPPNEQFF
TGTGCCAGCAGCCCTAACCCCCCAAATGAGCAGTTCTTC
>TRBV3-1/TRBV3-2|TRBD2|TRBJ2-7|.
CASSQGLAGAYEQYF
TGTGCCAGCAGCCAAGGACTAGCGGGAGCTTACGAGCAGTACTTC
>TRBV25-1|TRBD2|TRBJ2-5|.
CASSDGSLAGGPRTQYF
TGTGCCAGCAGTGATGGGTCCCTAGCGGGGGGCCCTCGGACCCAGTACTTC
>TRBV7-6|.|TRBJ2-7|.
CASSLTDTASYEQYF
TGTGCCAGCAGCCTAACGGACACAGCCAGTTACGAGCAGTACTTC
>TRBV24-1|.|TRBJ2-3|.
CATSRRGSTDTQYF
TGTGCCACCAGTCGGCGCGGGAGCACAGATACGCAGTATTTT
>TRBV27|TRBD1|TRBJ1-5|.
CASSNTDRGISNQPQHF
TGTGCCAGCAGTAATACGGACAGGGGGATTAGCAATCAGCCCCAGCATTTT
>TRBV25-1|.|TRBJ2-4|once
CASSELGGANIQYF
TGTGCCAGCAGTGAATTAGGGGGTGCAAACATTCAGTACTTC
>TRBV5-5|.|TRBJ1-2|.
CASSLTDGGTYYGYTF
TGTGCCAGCAGCCTCACCGACGGAGGGACCTACTATGGCTACACCTTC
>TRBV5-4|.|TRBJ1-2|.
CASSSFQGYGYTF
TGTGCCAGCAGCTCTTTCCAGGGATATGGCTACACCTTC
>TRBV5-6|.|TRBJ1-6|.
CASSSRVSPLHF
TGTGCCAGCAGCTCCAGGGTATCACCCCTCCACTTT
>TRBV9|TRBD2|TRBJ2-7|once
CASSEGLGSYEQYF
TGTGCCAGCAGCGAGGGACTAGGGTCCTACGAGCAGTACTTC
>TRBV7-9|.|TRBJ2-1|.
CASSPGQYNEQFF
TGTGCCAGCAGCCCTGGACAGTACAATGAGCAGTTCTTC
>TRBV5-6|.|TRBJ2-1|.
CASSRRVVNEQFF
TGTGCCAGCAGCCGGAGGGTGGTCAATGAGCAGTTCTTC
>TRBV7-6|TRBD2|TRBJ2-1|.
CASSLGERGHYNEQFF
TGTGCCAGCAGCTTAGGGGAGCGGGGCCATTACAATGAGCAGTTCTTC
>TRBV28|.|TRBJ1-6|.
CASSLSNPIGRSLHF
TGTGCCAGCAGTTTATCAAACCCTATTGGGAGGTCCCTCCACTTT
>TRBV27|TRBD2|TRBJ2-7|.
CASSFDGRSSYEQYF
TGTGCCAGCAGTTTCGACGGGAGGAGCTCCTACGAGCAGTACTTC
>TRBV19|.|TRBJ2-5|.
CASSMALQETQYF
TGTGCCAGTAGTATGGCATTGCAAGAGACCCAGTACTTC
>TRBV9|.|TRBJ2-7|.
CASSVGLGSDYEQYF
TGTGCCAGCAGCGTAGGACTGGGTAGCGACTACGAGCAGTACTTC
>TRBV9|TRBD1|TRBJ2-5|.
CASSVSPGQSETQYF
TGTGCCAGCAGCGTCTCACCGGGACAGTCAGAGACCCAGTACTTC
>TRBV19|.|TRBJ1-5|.
CASTSIREERQPQHF
TGTGCCAGTACCAGTATCCGGGAGGAGAGGCAGCCCCAGCATTTT
>TRBV7-3|TRBD2|TRBJ2-1|.
CASSRTSGHNEQFF
TGTGCCAGCAGCCGGACTAGCGGGCATAATGAGCAGTTCTTC
>TRBV7-3|.|TRBJ1-1|.
CASSSRGNTEAFF
TGTGCCAGCAGCTCCAGGGGGAACACTGAAGCTTTCTTT
>TRBV28|.|TRBJ2-3|.
CASSLAQGRGKDTQYF
TGTGCCAGCAGTTTGGCTCAGGGCAGGGGAAAAGATACGCAGTATTTT
>TRBV7-9|TRBD1|TRBJ1-1|.
CASSSRGQGSMNTEAFF
TGTGCCAGCAGCTCCCGAGGACAGGGGAGTATGAACACTGAAGCTTTCTTT
>TRBV6-5|.|TRBJ1-2|.
CASSYSGRGYGYTF
TGTGCCAGCAGTTACTCGGGTAGGGGATATGGCTACACCTTC
>TRBV27|TRBD2|TRBJ2-2|few
CASSSRTSGPTGELFF
TGTGCCAGCAGTTCCCGGACTAGCGGGCCCACCGGGGAGCTGTTTTTT